These 15 T cell receptor beta chains came from one sample sequenced in a study of blood T cell repertoires in COVID-19. Only in-frame clones appear in the TCRdb table, and some are missing; sequencing was by immunoSEQ multiplex PCR. Among approximately 220,000 clones listed, roughly nine tenths were seen once. The sample taken for sequencing was peripheral blood. The receptors here all came from a man aged 40-49 years with acute or convalescent COVID-19.

This sequence joins TRBV9 and TRBJ1-1; D is unclear. Germline V gives CDR1 SGDLS, CDR2 YYNGEE. Trimming took off 2 bases at V and 1 base at J, with 12 bases between the two ends. The CDR3 is made up of 15 amino acids. CDR3 coding DNA: TGTGCCAGCAGCGTTCCAGACGACTCGAACACTGAAGCTTTCTTT. It is translated as CASSVPDDSNTEAFF.

The chain joins TRBV19 to TRBJ2-3, with 11 bases fitting TRBD2. The CDR3 is made up of 15 amino acids. Germline V gene data show CDR1 as LNHDA and CDR2 as SQIVND (reference sequence). The ends lost 2 bases at V and 7 bases at J; junction bases unmatched: 5. The CDR3 DNA reads TGTGCCAGTAGTATATTTAGCGGGGGGGGAAATACGCAGTATTTT. Translating it yields CASSIFSGGGNTQYF.

The chain couples TRBV5-1 to TRBJ1-2; no clear D gene. The germline gives CDR1 SGHRS, CDR2 YFSETQ. Between the trimmed V and J ends, which lost 0 bases and 0 bases, there was a span of 9 bases. The CDR3 runs to 15 residues. The CDR3 coding sequence is TGCGCCAGCAGCTTGGCCTTCCGTCCTAACTATGGCTACACCTTC. This encodes CASSLAFRPNYGYTF.

The chain recombines TRBV24-1 with TRBJ2-3; D unresolved. The CDR3 length is 15 residues. From germline, CDR1 is KGHDR and CDR2 SFDVKD. V was clipped by 0 bases and J by 1 base, with 7 bases between them. For the CDR3, the DNA is TGTGCCACCAGTGATTTGAACGCGCGCACAGATACGCAGTATTTT. Its protein product is CATSDLNARTDTQYF.

The rearrangement joins TRBV3-1 (or the pseudogene TRBV3-2) to TRBJ1-4, with 9 bases that match TRBD1. The CDR3 has 17 residues. J gave up 5 bases and V 3 bases, and 10 bases lay outside the gene matches. The germline gives CDR1 LGHDT, CDR2 YNNKEL (reference sequence). The CDR3 loop is CASSHSGTGRGNEKLFF. CDR3 sequence (DNA): TGTGCCAGCAGCCACTCCGGGACAGGGAGAGGGAATGAAAAACTGTTTTTT.

The chain combines TRBV27 with TRBJ2-7; a possible D gene is TRBD2 (6 bases). V was clipped by 4 bases and J by 3 bases, with 22 bases between them. CDR1 and CDR2 (germline): MNHEY, SMNVEV (reference sequence). This CDR3 spans 17 amino acids. The CDR3 protein is CASSSSHAGREYYEQYF. The CDR3 nucleotides read TGTGCCAGCAGTTCATCCCACGCGGGACGGGAGTACTACGAGCAGTACTTC.

The gene calls are TRBV28 and TRBJ2-7; TRBD1 is a possible D gene (6 bases). V lost 2 bases and J lost 2, with 10 bases in between. The germline V gene has CDR1 MDHEN and CDR2 SYDVKM. The CDR3 runs 14 residues. The CDR3 sequence is CASSLITGPYEQYF. The DNA of the CDR3 is TGTGCCAGCAGTTTAATCACAGGGCCCTACGAGCAGTACTTC.

The chain uses TRBV7-3 and TRBJ2-3, with a possible D match to TRBD2 (5 bases). V gave up 2 bases and J gave up 0 bases, with 12 bases separating them. Germline-derived CDR1 and CDR2 are SGHTA and FQGTGA. The CDR3 is 16 amino acids. The CDR3 loop is CASSLQPGSSTDTQYF. Here the CDR3 DNA reads TGTGCCAGCAGCTTACAACCGGGGTCTAGCACAGATACGCAGTATTTT.

The CDR3 DNA is TGTGCGGGAAGGGACAGGGATGGTGAAAAACTGTTTTTT. It encodes CAGRDRDGEKLFF. The gene calls are TRBV7-9 and TRBJ1-4, with TRBD1 matching over 9 bases. Germline CDR1 is SEHNR and CDR2 is FQNEAQ (reference sequence). The CDR3 extends over 13 amino acids.

The chain uses TRBV28 and TRBJ2-1; 8 bases line up with TRBD2. V shed 4 bases, J shed 7 bases, and the junction held 9 bases outside the gene matches. Germline lookup yields CDR1 MDHEN and CDR2 SYDVKM. The CDR3 runs 15 residues. The CDR3 loop reads CASSSPGTRGNEQFF. The CDR3 DNA reads as TGTGCCAGCAGTTCCCCCGGGACTAGGGGTAATGAGCAGTTCTTC. The variable domain in full, with the rest retrieved from reference TRBV28 and TRBJ2-1, is DVKVTQSSRYLVKRTGEKVFLECVQDMDHENMFWYRQDPGLGLRLIYFSYDVKMKEKGDIPEGYSVSREKKERFSLILESASTNQTSMYLCASSSPGTRGNEQFFGPGTRLTVL.

The chain recombines TRBV21-1 with TRBJ2-5; the D call TRBD2 from the table was never checked on the DNA. TRBV21-1 is described as a pseudogene. This CDR3 has 12 amino acids. CDR3 in amino acids: CASSKVRETQYF. The CDR3 DNA follows: TGTGCCAGCAGCAAAGTTCGGGAGACCCAGTACTTC.

This rearrangement joins TRBV6-5 to TRBJ2-3, with no clear D. This CDR3 spans 14 amino acids. Germline CDR1 is MNHEY and CDR2 is SVGAGI. With 5 bases removed from V and 1 base from J, the gap between germline ends came to 10 bases. The CDR3 reads CASSHLQGTDTQYF. The CDR3 DNA reads as TGTGCCAGCAGTCACCTCCAGGGCACAGATACGCAGTATTTT.

This CDR3 is CASTLGGMDYGYTF. In DNA, the CDR3 is TGTGCCAGTACCCTGGGGGGAATGGACTATGGCTACACCTTC. This chain links TRBV19 with TRBJ1-2; TRBD1 might be the D (5 bases). The CDR3 runs 14 residues. The germline V gene has CDR1 LNHDA and CDR2 SQIVND (reference sequence). Trimming cost V 7 bases and J 3 bases, with 15 bases left between them.

The DNA of the CDR3 is TGTGCCAGCAGCTGGGCACAGGGACATAGCAATCAGCCCCAGCATTTT. Translation: CASSWAQGHSNQPQHF. The chain recombines TRBV28 with TRBJ1-5; possible D gene TRBD1, 6 bases. The germline gives CDR1 MDHEN, CDR2 SYDVKM. The V end lost 6 bases, the J end lost 0 bases, and 15 bases lay between the germline ends. There are 16 residues in the CDR3.

This clone was picked up a small number of times. The chain has TRBV10-3 and TRBJ1-4, with D possibly TRBD1 on 5 matching bases. The CDR3 length is 15 residues. Germline V gene sequence: CDR1 ENHRY, CDR2 SYGVKD. Between the trimmed V and J ends, which lost 10 bases and 4 bases, there was a span of 19 bases. As DNA, the CDR3 is TGTGCCACCGGGGGGTCGGGACTCGATAATGAAAAACTGTTTTTT. It codes for CATGGSGLDNEKLFF.